This passage covers 25 T cell receptor beta chains from one sample sequenced in a study of long-term antiretroviral therapy in people with HIV. An immunoSEQ assay, version v3.0, was performed at survey level. Libraries were prepared by immunoSEQ multiplex PCR; TCRdb keeps only in-frame clonotypes and omits some of them. The sample shows over 30,000 clones, about 85% of them seen only once. Sequencing was performed on unsorted PBMCs, taken 3.1 years after starting antiretroviral therapy. These receptors all stem from a woman aged 45 to 65 with HIV.

The V and J genes are TRBV15 and TRBJ1-4; 9 nucleotides agree with TRBD1. J lost 8 bases, V lost 3 bases, and 10 bases had no gene match. Looked up from germline, CDR1 is LNHNV and CDR2 is YYDKDF (reference sequence). This CDR3 is built from 16 residues. CDR3 nucleotides: TGTGCCACCAGCAGGGACGTACCGGGACAGGGCGAAAAACTGTTTTTT. It is translated as CATSRDVPGQGEKLFF.

The rearrangement links TRBV25-1 to TRBJ1-2; D not certain. Between the trimmed V and J ends, which lost 6 bases and 0 bases, there was a span of 8 bases. Germline V gene lookup returns CDR1 MGHDK and CDR2 SYGVNS. This CDR3 region has 13 residues. In nucleotides, the CDR3 is TGTGCCAGCAGCCCAGCCCCTAACTATGGCTACACCTTC. It encodes CASSPAPNYGYTF.

This clone was seen only a few times. This chain links TRBV21-1 with TRBJ2-6. TRBV21-1 is given as a pseudogene. The CDR3 length is 13 residues. The CDR3 reads CAFGVEGANVLTF. The CDR3, as DNA: TGTGCCTTTGGGGTAGAGGGGGCCAACGTCCTGACTTTC.

CDR3 DNA sequence: TGCGCCAGCAGCCAGGGACAGGCGTTAAACTATGGCTACACCTTC. Residues: CASSQGQALNYGYTF. The rearrangement uses TRBV5-1 and TRBJ1-2, with 8 nucleotides matching TRBD1. The J segment lost 2 bases and the V segment lost 4 bases, leaving 7 bases of the junction unmatched. The CDR3 has 15 residues. The germline CDR1 and CDR2 sequences are SGHRS and YFSETQ. Based on the CDR3 plus reference TRBV5-1 and TRBJ1-2, the full variable domain is KAGVTQTPRYLIKTRGQQVTLSCSPISGHRSVSWYQQTPGQGLQFLFEYFSETQRNKGNFPGRFSGRQFSNSRSEMNVSTLELGDSALYLCASSQGQALNYGYTFGSGTRLTVV.

The chain has TRBV10-3 and TRBJ1-3; D call uncertain. Germline-derived CDR1 and CDR2 are ENHRY and SYGVKD. V was pared by 0 bases and J by 0 bases, with 6 bases between. CDR3 size: 15 residues. Here the CDR3 reads CAISESAGSGNTIYF. The CDR3 DNA reads TGTGCCATCAGTGAGTCGGCAGGCTCTGGAAACACCATATATTTT.

The chain links TRBV5-1 to TRBJ2-7; D gene ambiguous. CDR3 length: 15 amino acids. Germline V gene sequence: CDR1 SGHRS, CDR2 YFSETQ. Deletions cut 0 bases from V and 3 bases from J, with 13 bases between. In DNA, the CDR3 is TGCGCCAGCAGCTTGGACGCGAATAGGATCTACGAGCAGTACTTC. It encodes CASSLDANRIYEQYF.

CDR3 protein: CASSQPEAYEQYF. In DNA form, the CDR3 reads TGTGCCAGCTCCCAGCCAGAGGCTTACGAGCAGTACTTC. This rearrangement joins TRBV18 to TRBJ2-7; D unresolved. The CDR3 is 13 amino acids. The germline V and J ends were trimmed by 6 bases and 4 bases, with 13 bases remaining between them. The germline CDR1 and CDR2 sequences are KGHSH and LQKENI.

This clone is a singleton in its sample. One end of the junction fails to match germline, which may point to a read error. This sequence joins TRBV30 and TRBJ2-1, with TRBD2 matching 10 bases. CDR3 length: 13 amino acids. CDR1 and CDR2 (germline): GTSNPN, SVGIG (reference sequence). The CDR3 region has the DNA TGCACGGGGACTAGCGACTCCTACAATGAGCAGTTCTTC. Translation: CTGTSDSYNEQFF.

The rearrangement links TRBV18 to TRBJ1-2; D remains unclear. Germline loops: CDR1 KGHSH, CDR2 LQKENI. The CDR3 has 15 residues. Trimming took 3 bases from V and 2 from J, leaving 13 bases between them. The CDR3 spells CASSPIPGLNYGYTF. In nucleotides, the CDR3 is TGTGCCAGCTCACCGATCCCAGGTTTGAACTATGGCTACACCTTC.

The chain links TRBV23-1 to TRBJ1-3, with a tentative D call TRBD1 (6 bases). TRBV23-1 counts as an open reading frame of uncertain function. The CDR3 contains 16 residues. Trimming pared 6 bases from V and 0 bases from J, leaving 15 bases between. The CDR3: CASRTRWGASGNTIYF. CDR3 DNA: TGCGCCAGCAGGACGAGATGGGGGGCCTCTGGAAACACCATATATTTT.

The chain is built from TRBV25-1 and TRBJ1-2; D gene unclear. V gave up 3 bases and J gave up 4 bases, with 15 bases separating them. The CDR3 is 15 amino acids. Germline V lookup: CDR1 MGHDK, CDR2 SYGVNS. The CDR3 coding sequence is TGTGCCAGCAGTGACACGACAACTGAGGTCTATGGCTACACCTTC. Translating gives CASSDTTTEVYGYTF.

V and J are TRBV9 and TRBJ2-5; 8 bases fit TRBD2. V trimming: 0 bases; J trimming: 5 bases; junction bases outside the gene matches: 6. Germline assignment: CDR1 SGDLS and CDR2 YYNGEE. There are 15 residues in the CDR3. The CDR3 nucleotides read TGTGCCAGCAGCGTAGGGGTAGCGGGGTTCGAGACCCAGTACTTC. Translated, it gives CASSVGVAGFETQYF.

Regarding this clone: One end of the junction varies from germline; a read error may be responsible. V gene TRBV11-2 combines with J gene TRBJ1-2; no firm D call. Germline lookup yields CDR1 SGHAT and CDR2 FQNNGV. CDR3 size: 15 residues. CDR3 sequence reads: CASTLAAASNYGYTF. DNA for the CDR3: TGTGCCAGCACCTTAGCGGCGGCTTCTAACTATGGCTACACCTTC.

The V gene is TRBV11-3, the J gene TRBJ2-7, with D perhaps TRBD2 (6 bases). The V and J ends lost 4 bases and 6 bases respectively, with 19 bases between them. Per germline, CDR1 SGHNT and CDR2 YENEEA. This CDR3 has 15 residues. CDR3 loop: CASSSNGVDGGEQYF. CDR3 sequence (DNA): TGTGCCAGCAGCTCCAACGGAGTCGACGGGGGCGAGCAGTACTTC. The full variable domain, with the rest looked up from reference TRBV11-3 and TRBJ2-7, is EAGVVQSPRYKIIEKKQPVAFWCNPISGHNTLYWYLQNLGQGPELLIRYENEEAVDDSQLPKDRFSAERLKGVDSTLKIQPAELGDSAVYLCASSSNGVDGGEQYFGPGTRLTVT.

The chain joins TRBV19 to TRBJ2-7; D gene uncertain. The CDR3 totals 14 residues. V lost 3 bases, J lost 0 bases, and 9 bases lay in between. Germline CDR1 LNHDA, CDR2 SQIVND (reference sequence). In nucleotides, the CDR3 is TGTGCCAGTAGTATGGCCGTCAGCTCCTACGAGCAGTACTTC. Protein: CASSMAVSSYEQYF.

This clone was seen more than once but under ten times. V is TRBV5-1 and J is TRBJ1-4, with no clear D. Deletions cut 3 bases from V and 5 bases from J, with 11 bases between. Germline CDR1 is SGHRS and CDR2 is YFSETQ. This CDR3 spans 14 amino acids. The DNA of the CDR3 is TGCGCCAGCAGCTCGGACGGAATAAATGAAAAACTGTTTTTT. Translated, it gives CASSSDGINEKLFF.

The sample holds one count of this clone. V and J are TRBV19 and TRBJ2-3, with 15 bases aligning to TRBD2. With 7 bases clipped from V and 4 bases from J, the junction kept 6 bases outside the gene matches. This CDR3 has 16 amino acids. The germline V gene has CDR1 LNHDA and CDR2 SQIVND (reference sequence). Here the CDR3 DNA reads TGTGCCAGTATAAGGACTAGCGGGGGGGCCTCAGATACGCAGTATTTT. Translated, it gives CASIRTSGGASDTQYF.

The CDR3 coding sequence is TGTGCCAGCAGCTTGTACCCTGTCGTAGGGAGCGGAAACACCATATATTTT. Translated: CASSLYPVVGSGNTIYF. The chain is built from TRBV5-5 and TRBJ1-3; D unclear. The CDR3 extends over 17 amino acids. The V end was cut by 1 base, the J end by 4 bases, with 18 bases between. Germline V lookup: CDR1 SGHKS, CDR2 YYEKEE (reference sequence).

J is TRBJ2-7 and V is TRBV19, with D possibly TRBD1 on 5 matching bases. This CDR3 has 13 residues. Germline assignment: CDR1 LNHDA and CDR2 SQIVND (reference sequence). Trimming pared 3 bases from V and 3 bases from J, leaving 9 bases between. The CDR3 nucleotides are TGTGCCAGTAGTATCCGGCAGGGCTACGAGCAGTACTTC. Translated, it gives CASSIRQGYEQYF. The full variable domain, completed using reference TRBV19 and TRBJ2-7, is DGGITQSPKYLFRKEGQNVTLSCEQNLNHDAMYWYRQDPGQGLRLIYYSQIVNDFQKGDIAEGYSVSREKKESFPLTVTSAQKNPTAFYLCASSIRQGYEQYFGPGTRLTVT.

This clone was counted once. The V gene is TRBV19, the J gene TRBJ1-5; a weak D match, TRBD1 (5 bases). Trimming removed 3 bases from V and 4 bases from J, with 13 bases in between. Germline V gene sequence: CDR1 LNHDA, CDR2 SQIVND (reference sequence). This CDR3 spans 15 amino acids. CDR3 DNA sequence: TGTGCCAGTAGTATTTGGCAGGGAGGAAATCAGCCCCAGCATTTT. This encodes CASSIWQGGNQPQHF.

This chain connects TRBV6-5 to TRBJ2-7; 7 bases align to TRBD2. With V trimmed by 0 bases and J by 0 bases, 2 bases remained unmatched. From germline, CDR1 is MNHEY and CDR2 SVGAGI. CDR3 size: 15 residues. CDR3 loop: CASSYSGGNSYEQYF. The CDR3, as DNA: TGTGCCAGCAGTTACTCGGGGGGGAACTCCTACGAGCAGTACTTC.

This chain connects TRBV27 to TRBJ1-1; 9 positions match TRBD1. The ends lost 5 bases at V and 4 bases at J; junction bases unmatched: 8. The CDR3 has 15 amino acids. Germline loops: CDR1 MNHEY, CDR2 SMNVEV (reference sequence). Here the CDR3 reads CASSRGDRVGTEAFF. The CDR3 nucleotides are TGTGCCAGCAGTCGGGGGGACAGGGTAGGCACTGAAGCTTTCTTT.

The gene calls are TRBV20-1 and TRBJ1-1; D gene unclear. Germline CDR1 and CDR2: DFQATT and SNEGSKA (reference sequence). This CDR3 spans 11 amino acids. Between the trimmed V and J ends, which lost 5 bases and 6 bases, there was a span of 10 bases. The CDR3 sequence: CSAQAEAEAFF. The DNA for the CDR3 is TGCAGTGCTCAGGCGGAAGCTGAAGCTTTCTTT.

This chain joins TRBV27 and TRBJ2-7; D might be TRBD1 (6 bases). V was cut by 6 bases and J by 7 bases, with 22 bases left in between. The CDR3 is 15 amino acids. Germline V gene lookup returns CDR1 MNHEY and CDR2 SMNVEV (reference sequence). CDR3 sequence (DNA): TGTGCCAGCAGACCTTTGACAGGATTGAAAGTGGAGCAGTACTTC. This encodes CASRPLTGLKVEQYF.

The chain combines TRBV11-2 with TRBJ2-7, with D uncertain. This CDR3 comprises 14 residues. V was shortened by 2 bases and J by 6 bases, with 14 bases between the two germline ends. Germline loops: CDR1 SGHAT, CDR2 FQNNGV. The CDR3: CASSLIFLPLEQYF. The CDR3 coding sequence is TGTGCCAGCAGCTTAATTTTTCTCCCCCTCGAGCAGTACTTC.